This TCR beta chain stems from a study of blood T cells in healthy people across ages. This clonotype was picked up a small number of times. A second PCR, run for roughly 7 to 11 cycles, used a sample-barcoded 5' primer plus a J-beta primer mix. One entry per CDR3 protein, called by TCRdb with MiXCR from the 5' RACE reads. Here the sample spans about 720,000 distinct CDR3 sequences, about 20% being singletons. The sample, roughly 9.1 milliliters of peripheral blood, was drawn from each donor. The sample was blood. The clonotype comes from a man aged 65-85 years in good health.

CDR3 in DNA: TGCAGCGTTGATGAGGTGCCCTATGGCTACACCTTC. As protein: CSVDEVPYGYTF. This chain links TRBV29-1 with TRBJ1-2; D remains ambiguous. The CDR3 length is 12 residues. Germline CDR1 and CDR2: SQVTM and ANQGSEA. V gave up 3 bases and J gave up 4 bases, with 9 bases separating them. The whole variable domain, filled in from reference TRBV29-1 and TRBJ1-2, reads SAVISQKPSRDICQRGTSLTIQCQVDSQVTMMFWYRQQPGQSLTLIATANQGSEATYESGFVIDKFPISRPNLTFSTLTVSNMSPEDSSIYLCSVDEVPYGYTFGSGTRLTVV.